These T cell receptor beta chains were read from a single sample in a study of T cells in Graves' hyperthyroidism and ophthalmopathy. TCRdb processed the multiplex PCR reads anew with MiXCR; each CDR3 protein has one entry. The sample contains about 400,000 distinct CDR3 sequences, approximately 15% of which appear only once. Sequencing was performed on blood. The receptors shown here come from a woman aged 18 to 35 with Graves' hyperthyroidism. Both conserved end residues are part of each CDR3. The D gene is left open where the match is weak. Size values are once, few and many counts, or a class for expanded clones, and some rows have none.

cdr3_length	d_call	v_call	j_call	clone_size	cdr3_nt	cdr3_aa
13	TRBD1	TRBV10-3	TRBJ1-2	-	TGTGCCATCACCCGCACAGGGGGCTATGGCTACACCTTC	CAITRTGGYGYTF
16	-	TRBV9	TRBJ1-1	many	TGTGCCAGCAGCGTATTTGCAGGGGACATGAACACTGAAGCTTTCTTT	CASSVFAGDMNTEAFF
15	-	TRBV6-2/TRBV6-3	TRBJ2-3	few	TGTGCCAGCAGTTACTTCGGGGTCGGCTCAGATACGCAGTATTTT	CASSYFGVGSDTQYF
16	-	TRBV2	TRBJ1-6	many	TGTGCCAGCAGTGAGAGCATCCAGGGTGGTAATTCACCCCTCCACTTT	CASSESIQGGNSPLHF
13	-	TRBV28	TRBJ1-5	-	TGTGCCAGCAGATCCGCTAGCAATCAGCCCCAGCATTTT	CASRSASNQPQHF
16	TRBD1	TRBV20-1	TRBJ2-5	many	TGCAGTGCTAGCGACAGGGACAGATGGGAAGGAGAGACCCAGTACTTC	CSASDRDRWEGETQYF
11	-	TRBV2	TRBJ2-5	many	TGTGCCAGCAGTGGTCGGGAGACCCAGTACTTC	CASSGRETQYF
13	-	TRBV18	TRBJ1-5	many	TGTGCCAGCTCACCAGGGGATGAGCAGCCCCAGCATTTT	CASSPGDEQPQHF
15	TRBD2	TRBV28	TRBJ2-5	-	TGTGCCATCAGACTAGCGGGGTGGGGTCAAGAGACCCAGTACTTC	CAIRLAGWGQETQYF
15	-	TRBV5-1	TRBJ2-7	few	TGCGCCAGCAGCTCGACCAACTACGATATCTACGAGCAGTACTTC	CASSSTNYDIYEQYF
15	-	TRBV4-3	TRBJ2-1	many	TGCGCCAGCAGCCAAGACCAGACACCCTACAATGAGCAGTTCTTC	CASSQDQTPYNEQFF
14	TRBD1	TRBV5-1	TRBJ2-1	-	TGCGCCAGCAGTGAGGGACAGGCCTACAATGAGCAGTTCTTC	CASSEGQAYNEQFF
15	-	TRBV5-6	TRBJ2-1	many	TGTGCCAGCAGCTTGTATGGGGTCTCCTACAATGAGCAGTTCTTC	CASSLYGVSYNEQFF
13	-	TRBV7-8	TRBJ1-2	-	TGTGCCAGCAGCTTATACAGCAACAATGGCTACACCTTC	CASSLYSNNGYTF
15	-	TRBV7-8	TRBJ1-4	-	TGTGCCAGCAGCTTCGACTGGGGGGGCGGTGAAAAACTGTTTTTT	CASSFDWGGGEKLFF
14	-	TRBV3-1	TRBJ2-2	many	TGTGCCAGCAGCCCCACCACACCCCTTGGGGAGCTGTTTTTT	CASSPTTPLGELFF
14	-	TRBV2	TRBJ1-2	many	TGTGCCAGCAGTGCTGTTGTAAAGGGGTATGGCTACACCTTC	CASSAVVKGYGYTF
13	-	TRBV7-6	TRBJ1-2	many	TGTGCCAGCAGACCTGATGTGGGTTCCGGCTACACCTTC	CASRPDVGSGYTF
10	-	TRBV7-6	TRBJ2-7	-	TGTGCCAGCCCCCTCTACGAGCAGTACTTC	CASPLYEQYF
14	-	TRBV2	TRBJ1-3	many	TGTGCCAGCAGATTAAGTACCTCTGGAAACACCATATATTTT	CASRLSTSGNTIYF
17	TRBD1	TRBV20-1	TRBJ2-5	many	TGCAGTGCTAGCCACTACCCTAAGACAGGGGGCTGGGAGACCCAGTACTTC	CSASHYPKTGGWETQYF
13	-	TRBV6-1	TRBJ1-1	many	TGTGCCAGCAGCCAGCGCCGTCGGGAGGAAGCTTTCTTT	CASSQRRREEAFF
13	-	TRBV5-6	TRBJ2-3	many	TGTGCCAGCAGGGCCGACAGCACAGATACGCAGTATTTT	CASRADSTDTQYF
14	TRBD1	TRBV7-2	TRBJ1-6	many	TGTGCCAGCAGCCCAAACAGGGGTAATTCACCCCTCCACTTT	CASSPNRGNSPLHF
15	TRBD1	TRBV20-1	TRBJ1-2	-	TGCAGTGCTAGAGATCCCGACAGGGATTCGGTTGGCTACACCTTC	CSARDPDRDSVGYTF
16	-	TRBV5-1	TRBJ1-1	many	TGCGCCAGCAGCCTTGAAGGCCAACGAATGAACACTGAAGCTTTCTTT	CASSLEGQRMNTEAFF
13	-	TRBV2	TRBJ1-1	many	TGTGCCAGCAGTGAAGCGCGCAACACTGAAGCTTTCTTT	CASSEARNTEAFF
17	TRBD2	TRBV4-3	TRBJ2-3	few	TGCGCCAGCAGCCAAGATCTCGTGAGCGGGGGTACAGATACGCAGTATTTT	CASSQDLVSGGTDTQYF
15	TRBD2	TRBV28	TRBJ2-1	many	TGTGCCAGCAGTTTTTGGCGGGAGGGGGGCAATGAGCAGTTCTTC	CASSFWREGGNEQFF
16	TRBD2	TRBV3-1	TRBJ2-7	many	TGTGCCAGCAGCCCACGACTAGCGGGGGGGCCCGCCGAGCAGTACTTC	CASSPRLAGGPAEQYF
14	-	TRBV20-1	TRBJ2-3	-	TGCAGTGCTAGTCGGCCACAGAACGTGGAGGCGCAGTATTTT	CSASRPQNVEAQYF
14	TRBD1	TRBV24-1	TRBJ1-5	-	TGTGCCACCAGGGGTACAGGGGCCAGTCAGCCCCAGCATTTT	CATRGTGASQPQHF